This T cell receptor beta chain was identified during a study of blood T cell repertoires in COVID-19 (dated by TCRdb to about 2020). Background on the whole study: The collaborator samples originated in the United States, Italy and Spain and spanned the acute and convalescent phases of COVID-19. The material from the prospective study consisted of cDNA or gDNA derived from T cells, B-cell-depleted T cells, or PBMCs. Deeply sampled blood TCRbeta repertoires from subjects exposed to, actively infected with, or recovered from COVID-19 were included in the dataset. The repertoires were released in a freely available public database meant as a resource for research on the immune response to SARS-CoV-2. The samples were drawn from the first 160 participants of the ongoing ImmuneRACE study and from 1,200 or so subjects provided by 6 global collaborators. Sample metadata almost always included a de-identified subject ID, COVID-19 status, age in years and sex. Where available, HLA class I and class II types were taken from metadata supplied by the sample provider and were not determined by assay-based typing.

Of note for this clone: The antigen it binds to is not known. No base quality values were provided; no much bigger clone lies one nucleotide off.

Study-wide conclusions, independent of this receptor: Clinical and demographic metadata were provided uncurated, with the amount varying by source and participant.

TCRbeta CDR3 regions were amplified from genomic DNA using the immunoSEQ Assay, a bias-controlled multiplex PCR. On the study's bioinformatics: Nucleated cell counts per sample were estimated from amplification of reference gene primers within the assay. To quantify the absolute abundance of each unique TCRbeta CDR3 rearrangement, sequence reads were collapsed and filtered. For each sample, productive Simpson clonality was calculated as the square root of Simpson's diversity index over productive rearrangements. In TCRdb, the immuneACCESS table is reduced to in-frame sequences with V and J assigned. These tables do not hold every clone; where another copy was compared, an unresolved V gene accounts for under half, and the others remain unexplained. V and J calls and clone size follow that table, whereas D and trimming were derived from the DNA. The sample has about 320,000 clones on record, around nine tenths of them singletons. Around 4.8% of the sample is taken by the ten largest.

Participants in the prospective study were aged about 18 to 95 years, lived in 24 United States geographic areas, and enrolled through a virtual design. To assign participants to cohorts, the prospective study relied on clinical history that participants themselves reported in a screening survey and a study questionnaire. ImmuneRACE Cohort 3 recovered participants were defined by two consecutive negative NP/OP PCR tests, healthcare professional clearance, or symptom resolution. Mobile phlebotomists in the prospective study collected whole blood, serum and a nasopharyngeal or oropharyngeal swab from every participant. Additional blood draws and questionnaires over an approximately 2-month period could optionally be provided by prospective study participants. Blood samples from the prospective study were shipped frozen or at room temperature prior to DNA extraction. The TCR sequence derives from a man aged 60 to 75 who had recovered from COVID-19. The sample was PBMCs or T cells enriched from blood (not recorded which).

For the CDR3, the sequence is CASSTFIGRGSDEQYF. DNA sequence: TGTGCCAGCAGTACATTCATCGGGAGGGGTTCGGACGAGCAGTACTTC. The rearranged segments are TRBV28 and TRBJ2-7; TRBD2 fits 8 bases in the junction. The CDR3 holds 16 amino acids from the cysteine to the phenylalanine. This entry keeps only the CDR3 DNA: 48 bases, framed from base 1. The germline V gene supplies CDR1 MDHEN and CDR2 SYDVKM. At the junction V is shortened by 5 bases and J by 5 bases; bases outside the gene matches: 14.